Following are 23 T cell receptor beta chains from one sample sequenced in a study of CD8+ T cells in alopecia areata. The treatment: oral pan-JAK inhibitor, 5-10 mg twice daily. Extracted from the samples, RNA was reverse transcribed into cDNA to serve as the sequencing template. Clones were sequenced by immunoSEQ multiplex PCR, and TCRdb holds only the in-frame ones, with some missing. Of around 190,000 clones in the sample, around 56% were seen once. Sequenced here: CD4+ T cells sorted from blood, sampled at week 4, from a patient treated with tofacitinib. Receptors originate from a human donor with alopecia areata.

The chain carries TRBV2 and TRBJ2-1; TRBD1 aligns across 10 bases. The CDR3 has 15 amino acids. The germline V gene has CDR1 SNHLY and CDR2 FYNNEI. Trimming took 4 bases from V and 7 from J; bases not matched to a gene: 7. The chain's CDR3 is CASSGRDRGRNEQFF. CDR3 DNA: TGTGCCAGCAGTGGCCGGGACAGGGGTAGGAATGAGCAGTTCTTC.

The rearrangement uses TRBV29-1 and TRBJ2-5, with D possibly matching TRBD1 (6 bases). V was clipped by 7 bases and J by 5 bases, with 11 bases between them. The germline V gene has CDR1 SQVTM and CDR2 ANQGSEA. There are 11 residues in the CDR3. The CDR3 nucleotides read TGCAGCGCTAACAGGGTTGAGACCCAGTACTTC. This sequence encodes CSANRVETQYF.

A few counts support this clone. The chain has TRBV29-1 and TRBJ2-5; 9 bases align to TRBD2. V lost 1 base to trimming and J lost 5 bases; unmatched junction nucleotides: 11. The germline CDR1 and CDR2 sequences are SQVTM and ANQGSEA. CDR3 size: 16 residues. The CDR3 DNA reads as TGCAGCGTTGAAGTGACTAGCGGAAACCGGGTCGAGACCCAGTACTTC. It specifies CSVEVTSGNRVETQYF. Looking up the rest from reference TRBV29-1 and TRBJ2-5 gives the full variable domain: SAVISQKPSRDICQRGTSLTIQCQVDSQVTMMFWYRQQPGQSLTLIATANQGSEATYESGFVIDKFPISRPNLTFSTLTVSNMSPEDSSIYLCSVEVTSGNRVETQYFGPGTRLLVL.

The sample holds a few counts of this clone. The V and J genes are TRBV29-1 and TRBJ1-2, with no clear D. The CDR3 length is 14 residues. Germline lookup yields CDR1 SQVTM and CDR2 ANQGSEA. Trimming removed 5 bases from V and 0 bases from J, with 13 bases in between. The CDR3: CSVPYPSSNYGYTF. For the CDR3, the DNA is TGCAGCGTTCCCTACCCATCGTCTAACTATGGCTACACCTTC.

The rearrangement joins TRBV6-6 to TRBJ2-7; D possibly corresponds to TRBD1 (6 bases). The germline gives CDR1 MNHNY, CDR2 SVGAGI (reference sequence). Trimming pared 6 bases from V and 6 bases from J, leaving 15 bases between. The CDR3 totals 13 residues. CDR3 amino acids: CASRLDRSSEQYF. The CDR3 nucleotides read TGTGCCAGCAGACTCGACAGGTCCAGCGAGCAGTACTTC.

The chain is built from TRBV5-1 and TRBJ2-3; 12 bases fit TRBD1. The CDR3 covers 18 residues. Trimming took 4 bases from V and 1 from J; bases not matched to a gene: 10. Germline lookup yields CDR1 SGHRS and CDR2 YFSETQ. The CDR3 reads CASSLTGTGGPGTDTQYF. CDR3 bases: TGCGCCAGCAGCCTAACCGGGACAGGGGGCCCTGGCACAGATACGCAGTATTTT.

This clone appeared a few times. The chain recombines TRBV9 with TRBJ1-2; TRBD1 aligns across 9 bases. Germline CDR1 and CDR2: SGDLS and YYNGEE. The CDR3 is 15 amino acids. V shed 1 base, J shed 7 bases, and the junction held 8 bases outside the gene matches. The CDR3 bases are TGTGCCAGCAGCGTAACGGGACAGGGAGGTGCTGGCTACACCTTC. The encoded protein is CASSVTGQGGAGYTF.

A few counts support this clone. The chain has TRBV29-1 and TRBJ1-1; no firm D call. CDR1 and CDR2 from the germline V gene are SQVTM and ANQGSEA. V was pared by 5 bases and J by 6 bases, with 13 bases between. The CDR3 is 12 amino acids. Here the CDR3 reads CSVSGDGAEAFF. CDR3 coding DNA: TGCAGCGTTTCGGGCGACGGGGCTGAAGCTTTCTTT.

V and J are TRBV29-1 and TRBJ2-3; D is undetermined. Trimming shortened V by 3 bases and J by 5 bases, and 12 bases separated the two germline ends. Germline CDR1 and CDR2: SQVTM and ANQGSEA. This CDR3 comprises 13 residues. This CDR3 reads CSVDRLYLDTQYF. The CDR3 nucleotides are TGCAGCGTTGATCGTTTGTATTTAGATACGCAGTATTTT.

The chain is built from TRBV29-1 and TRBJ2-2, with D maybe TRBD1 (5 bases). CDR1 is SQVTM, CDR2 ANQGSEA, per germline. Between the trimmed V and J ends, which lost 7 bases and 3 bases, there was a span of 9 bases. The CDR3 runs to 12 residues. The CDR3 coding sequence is TGCAGCGGCATCAGGGACACCGGGGAGCTGTTTTTT. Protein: CSGIRDTGELFF.

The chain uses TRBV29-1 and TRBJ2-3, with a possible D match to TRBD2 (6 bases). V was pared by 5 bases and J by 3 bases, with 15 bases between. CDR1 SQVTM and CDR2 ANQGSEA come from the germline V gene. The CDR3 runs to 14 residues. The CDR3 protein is CSVRETSFTDTQYF. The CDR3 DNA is TGCAGCGTTCGAGAGACTAGTTTTACAGATACGCAGTATTTT.

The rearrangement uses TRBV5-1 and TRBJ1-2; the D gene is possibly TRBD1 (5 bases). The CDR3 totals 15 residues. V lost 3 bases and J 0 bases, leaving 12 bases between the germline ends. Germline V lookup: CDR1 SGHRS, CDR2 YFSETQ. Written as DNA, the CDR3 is TGCGCCAGCAGCTCCCCTGGGGGAGCTAACTATGGCTACACCTTC. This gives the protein CASSSPGGANYGYTF.

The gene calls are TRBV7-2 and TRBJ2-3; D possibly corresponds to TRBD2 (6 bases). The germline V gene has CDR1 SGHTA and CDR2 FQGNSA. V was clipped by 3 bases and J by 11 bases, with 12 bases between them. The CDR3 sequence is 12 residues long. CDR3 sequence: CASSLAAEGQYF. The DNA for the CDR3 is TGTGCCAGCAGCTTGGCGGCGGAGGGGCAGTATTTT. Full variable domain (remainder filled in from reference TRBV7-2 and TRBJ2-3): GAGVSQSPSNKVTEKGKDVELRCDPISGHTALYWYRQSLGQGLEFLIYFQGNSAPDKSGLPSDRFSAERTGGSVSTLTIQRTQQEDSAVYLCASSLAAEGQYFGPGTRLTVL.

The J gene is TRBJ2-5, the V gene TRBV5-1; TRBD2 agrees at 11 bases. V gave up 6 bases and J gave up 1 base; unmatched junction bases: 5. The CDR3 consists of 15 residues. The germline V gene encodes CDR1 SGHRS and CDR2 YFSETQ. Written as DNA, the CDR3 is TGCGCCAGCATTCGGACTAGCGGGCCCCAAGAGACCCAGTACTTC. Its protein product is CASIRTSGPQETQYF.

The CDR3 DNA is TGTGCCAGCAGTGAATATGGAGGTGGCTTGAAGGAGCAGTACTTC. Residues: CASSEYGGGLKEQYF. V usage is TRBV25-1 and J usage is TRBJ2-7; weak D call: TRBD2 (5 bases). The CDR3 length is 15 residues. CDR1 MGHDK and CDR2 SYGVNS come from the germline V gene. Trimming took 0 bases from V and 7 from J, leaving 16 bases between them.

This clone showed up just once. CDR3: CSAPYNEQFF. DNA of the CDR3: TGCAGTGCCCCTTACAATGAGCAGTTCTTC. The V call is TRBV20-1, the J call TRBJ2-1; D is unresolved. Germline values: CDR1 DFQATT, CDR2 SNEGSKA (reference sequence). The length of the CDR3 is 10 residues. Trimming cost V 6 bases and J 4 bases, with 4 bases left between them.

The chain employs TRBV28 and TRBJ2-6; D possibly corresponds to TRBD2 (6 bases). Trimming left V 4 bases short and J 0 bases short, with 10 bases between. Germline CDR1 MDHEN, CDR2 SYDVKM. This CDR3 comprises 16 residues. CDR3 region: CASSWEVLSGANVLTF. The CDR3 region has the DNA TGTGCCAGCAGTTGGGAGGTACTCTCTGGGGCCAACGTCCTGACTTTC.

As DNA, the CDR3 is TGCGCCAGCAGCCAGGGCGGGGACAGGGGGCCCGGGGAGCTGTTTTTT. Residues: CASSQGGDRGPGELFF. The gene calls are TRBV4-1 and TRBJ2-2; TRBD1 matches 12 bases. Unmatched junction bases numbered 5, after V lost 3 bases and J lost 6 bases. The CDR3 is 16 residues long. Germline V lookup: CDR1 MGHRA, CDR2 YSYEKL.

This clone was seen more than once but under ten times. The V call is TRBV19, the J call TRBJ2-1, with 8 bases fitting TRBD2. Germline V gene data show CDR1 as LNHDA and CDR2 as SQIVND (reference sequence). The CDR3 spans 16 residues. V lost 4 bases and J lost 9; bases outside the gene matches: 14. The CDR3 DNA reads TGTGCCAGTAGTACTCCGGGACTAGGCCTCGGGAGTGAGCAGTTCTTC. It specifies CASSTPGLGLGSEQFF.

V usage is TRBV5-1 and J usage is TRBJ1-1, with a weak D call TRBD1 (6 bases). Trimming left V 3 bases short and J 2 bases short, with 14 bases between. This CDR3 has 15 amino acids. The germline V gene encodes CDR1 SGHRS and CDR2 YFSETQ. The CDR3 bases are TGCGCCAGCAGCTATCTTTCGGGGGCTAACACTGAAGCTTTCTTT. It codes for CASSYLSGANTEAFF.

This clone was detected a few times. As DNA, the CDR3 is TGTGCCAGCAGCGCCCACTACCCAGATACGCAGTATTTT. It translates to CASSAHYPDTQYF. The rearrangement links TRBV9 to TRBJ2-3, with D unclear. Germline V gene data show CDR1 as SGDLS and CDR2 as YYNGEE. The CDR3 has 13 residues. Trimming took 3 bases from V and 4 from J, leaving 9 bases between them.

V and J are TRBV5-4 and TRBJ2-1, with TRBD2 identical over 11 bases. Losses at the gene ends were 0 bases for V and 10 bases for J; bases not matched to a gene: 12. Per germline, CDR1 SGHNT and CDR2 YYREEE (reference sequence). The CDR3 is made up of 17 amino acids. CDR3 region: CASSLELLAGVAREQFF. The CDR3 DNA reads TGTGCCAGCAGCTTGGAACTACTAGCGGGAGTTGCCCGAGAGCAGTTCTTC.

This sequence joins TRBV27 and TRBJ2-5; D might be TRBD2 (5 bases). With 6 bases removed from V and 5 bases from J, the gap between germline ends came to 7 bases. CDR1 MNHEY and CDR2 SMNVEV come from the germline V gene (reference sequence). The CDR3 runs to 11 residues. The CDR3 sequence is CASRRGETQYF. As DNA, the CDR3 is TGTGCCAGCAGGAGAGGGGAGACCCAGTACTTC.